One sample yielded the 6 T cell receptor beta chains listed below, sequenced in a study of graft-versus-host responses after intestinal transplantation. Sequencing used immunoSEQ multiplex PCR; TCRdb keeps in-frame clones, though not all of them. This sample has 55,000 to 70,000 clones; roughly 89% occur once, and the top ten carry roughly 2.7%. The starting material was PBMCs, obtained about 4 months after intestinal transplantation. The source of these receptors is a human patient who received an intestinal transplant, so some T cells may come from the graft donor.

This clone was observed a handful of times. The same CDR3 is also encoded by other DNA sequences in this sample. The gene calls are TRBV25-1 and TRBJ2-3; no reliable D call. Looked up from germline, CDR1 is MGHDK and CDR2 is SYGVNS. There are 12 residues in the CDR3. With 6 bases removed from V and 1 base from J, the gap between germline ends came to 5 bases. The DNA for the CDR3 is TGTGCCAGCAGCCAGGGCACAGATACGCAGTATTTT. It encodes CASSQGTDTQYF.

V and J are TRBV27 and TRBJ2-1; 8 nucleotides align to TRBD1. This CDR3 is built from 14 residues. V lost 3 bases to trimming and J lost 4 bases; unmatched junction nucleotides: 2. Germline values: CDR1 MNHEY, CDR2 SMNVEV (reference sequence). The CDR3 coding sequence is TGTGCCAGCAGTTTCCAGGGGGCGTACAATGAGCAGTTCTTC. It is translated as CASSFQGAYNEQFF.

The chain links TRBV11-2 to TRBJ2-7; D gene unclear. Looked up from germline, CDR1 is SGHAT and CDR2 is FQNNGV. Trimming left V 3 bases short and J 7 bases short, with 19 bases between. CDR3 size: 15 residues. CDR3 in DNA: TGTGCCAGCAGCTTCCGGACGAGCCCCTTGGGGGAGCAGTACTTC. Protein sequence: CASSFRTSPLGEQYF.

V gene TRBV7-8 combines with J gene TRBJ1-6; D ambiguous. From germline, CDR1 is SGHVS and CDR2 FQNEAQ. The V and J ends lost 4 bases and 7 bases respectively, with 17 bases between them. The CDR3 has 16 amino acids. For the CDR3, the DNA is TGTGCCAGCAGCTCCCCAGAGAGGCTACTGAATTCACCCCTCCACTTT. As protein: CASSSPERLLNSPLHF.

The chain has TRBV27 and TRBJ2-1; D uncertain. The CDR3 loop spans 15 amino acids. Trimming stripped 7 bases from V and 0 bases from J, with 13 bases between. Germline loops: CDR1 MNHEY, CDR2 SMNVEV (reference sequence). Here the CDR3 reads CASTLRASSYNEQFF. In DNA form, the CDR3 reads TGTGCCAGCACGCTCCGGGCAAGCTCCTACAATGAGCAGTTCTTC.

This clone was seen only once. The gene calls are TRBV27 and TRBJ2-7; no definite D call. Looked up from germline, CDR1 is MNHEY and CDR2 is SMNVEV (reference sequence). Trimming shortened V by 3 bases and J by 0 bases, and 6 bases separated the two germline ends. The CDR3 sequence is 13 residues long. This chain's CDR3 is CASSLRFSYEQYF. The CDR3 coding sequence is TGTGCCAGCAGTTTGCGGTTCTCCTACGAGCAGTACTTC.